Below, 28 T cell receptor beta chains from the same sample are listed, as sequenced in a study of PD-L1 blockade in urothelial cancer. Libraries were prepared by immunoSEQ multiplex PCR; TCRdb keeps only in-frame clonotypes and omits some of them. The sample shows over 40,000 clones, around 80% of them seen only once. This specimen was PBMCs, taken around atezolizumab (anti-PD-L1) treatment. These receptors originate from a man aged 65 to 79 with urothelial cancer.

A few counts support this clone. The rearrangement links TRBV4-3 to TRBJ2-7, with a weak D call TRBD1 (6 bases). CDR3 length: 15 amino acids. The germline CDR1 and CDR2 sequences are LGHNA and YSLEER. Trimming took off 1 base at V and 3 bases at J, with 13 bases between the two ends. The CDR3 spells CASSQVWDTNYEQYF. In nucleotides, the CDR3 is TGCGCCAGCAGCCAAGTCTGGGACACCAACTACGAGCAGTACTTC.

The gene calls are TRBV28 and TRBJ2-7; the D gene is possibly TRBD2 (5 bases). Germline assignment: CDR1 MDHEN and CDR2 SYDVKM. This CDR3 comprises 13 residues. V dropped 7 bases and J dropped 6 bases, with 16 bases sitting between them. The CDR3 DNA is TGTGCCAGCACCTCGACGGCGAGCGGCGAGCAGTACTTC. Encoded protein: CASTSTASGEQYF.

The CDR3 protein is CASSLSPVISWYNEQFF. CDR3 nucleotides: TGTGCCAGCAGCTTATCCCCAGTAATTTCTTGGTACAATGAGCAGTTCTTC. The V gene is TRBV7-3, the J gene TRBJ2-1; D is unresolved. The germline V and J ends were trimmed by 2 bases and 4 bases, with 18 bases remaining between them. This CDR3 contains 17 residues. The germline V gene encodes CDR1 SGHTA and CDR2 FQGTGA. The full variable domain, rest sourced from reference TRBV7-3 and TRBJ2-1, is GAGVSQTPSNKVTEKGKYVELRCDPISGHTALYWYRQSLGQGPEFLIYFQGTGAADDSGLPNDRFFAVRPEGSVSTLKIQRTERGDSAVYLCASSLSPVISWYNEQFFGPGTRLTVL.

The CDR3 DNA is TGCAGCGTTCTTCGAGACTCCTACGAGCAGTACTTC. As protein: CSVLRDSYEQYF. The chain has TRBV29-1 and TRBJ2-7; D unclear. The V gene lost 5 bases and the J gene lost 0 bases, with 8 bases spanning the gap. This CDR3 is 12 amino acids long. Germline assignment: CDR1 SQVTM and CDR2 ANQGSEA.

The J gene is TRBJ2-6, the V gene TRBV19, with D perhaps TRBD2 (5 bases). The CDR3 sequence is 15 residues long. V lost 4 bases, J lost 3 bases, and 10 bases lay in between. Germline loops: CDR1 LNHDA, CDR2 SQIVND (reference sequence). CDR3 in DNA: TGTGCCAGTAGTAGCGGGCAAGTTGGGGCCAACGTCCTGACTTTC. Translation: CASSSGQVGANVLTF. Using reference TRBV19 and TRBJ2-6 for the parts outside the CDR3, the full variable domain is DGGITQSPKYLFRKEGQNVTLSCEQNLNHDAMYWYRQDPGQGLRLIYYSQIVNDFQKGDIAEGYSVSREKKESFPLTVTSAQKNPTAFYLCASSSGQVGANVLTFGAGSRLTVL.

The chain recombines TRBV2 with TRBJ2-7; unclear D gene. V lost 4 bases to trimming and J lost 7 bases, with 17 bases between them. The CDR3 loop spans 14 amino acids. Germline assignment: CDR1 SNHLY and CDR2 FYNNEI. The CDR3: CASSVHGSTGEQYF. The CDR3 bases are TGTGCCAGCAGTGTCCACGGTAGCACCGGGGAGCAGTACTTC.

The chain uses TRBV15 and TRBJ1-4; a weak D match, TRBD1 (6 bases). V lost 4 bases to trimming and J lost 4 bases, with 7 bases between them. Germline V gene data show CDR1 as LNHNV and CDR2 as YYDKDF (reference sequence). The CDR3 covers 13 residues. CDR3 DNA: TGTGCCACCAGCACAGGGGTTAATGAAAAACTGTTTTTT. It specifies CATSTGVNEKLFF.

The chain carries TRBV30 and TRBJ1-2; D is undetermined. CDR3 length: 12 residues. V dropped 6 bases and J dropped 5 bases, with 13 bases sitting between them. The germline V gene encodes CDR1 GTSNPN and CDR2 SVGIG (reference sequence). The CDR3 nucleotides are TGTGCCTGCCTCGGGCTAGCGTATGGCTACACCTTC. This sequence encodes CACLGLAYGYTF.

The count of this clone is one. The J gene is TRBJ2-1, the V gene TRBV9, with D perhaps TRBD2 (5 bases). V gave up 4 bases and J gave up 8 bases, with 13 bases separating them. The CDR3 runs 13 residues. Germline V gene lookup returns CDR1 SGDLS and CDR2 YYNGEE. The DNA of the CDR3 is TGTGCCAGCAGCCCCGGAGGAGCCGATGAGCAGTTCTTC. This gives the protein CASSPGGADEQFF.

This clone was observed a handful of times. This chain's CDR3 is CASSRGLVGDDEQFF. The CDR3 DNA reads as TGTGCCAGCAGCCGAGGACTAGTGGGGGACGATGAGCAGTTCTTC. The V call is TRBV28, the J call TRBJ2-1, with 7 bases that match TRBD2. Germline values: CDR1 MDHEN, CDR2 SYDVKM. Losses at the gene ends were 6 bases for V and 8 bases for J; bases not matched to a gene: 13. The CDR3 totals 15 residues.

The gene calls are TRBV28 and TRBJ1-1; weak D call: TRBD1 (5 bases). V shed 3 bases and J shed 0 bases, with 14 bases lying between them. The CDR3 totals 16 residues. Germline V gives CDR1 MDHEN, CDR2 SYDVKM. CDR3 bases: TGTGCCAGCAGTTTTACAGGTGTGGAGATGAACACTGAAGCTTTCTTT. As protein: CASSFTGVEMNTEAFF.

The rearrangement links TRBV4-3 to TRBJ2-5; possibly TRBD2 for D (8 bases). V was clipped by 0 bases and J by 1 base, with 18 bases between them. In germline, CDR1 is LGHNA, CDR2 YSLEER. This CDR3 region has 18 residues. CDR3 coding DNA: TGCGCCAGCAGCCAAGATAGGGGGCGGGGGGATCTCCAAGAGACCCAGTACTTC. It is translated as CASSQDRGRGDLQETQYF.

This rearrangement joins TRBV10-1 to TRBJ1-2; a weak D match, TRBD1 (6 bases). Deletions cut 6 bases from V and 0 bases from J, with 11 bases between. CDR3 length equals 14 residues. Germline V lookup: CDR1 WNHNN, CDR2 SYGVQD (reference sequence). CDR3 sequence (DNA): TGCGCCAGCAGGGGGGGGGCATCTAACTATGGCTACACCTTC. Its translation is CASRGGASNYGYTF.

A few counts support this clone. The V gene is TRBV2, the J gene TRBJ1-3; D gene ambiguous. The CDR3 is made up of 17 amino acids. Germline assignment: CDR1 SNHLY and CDR2 FYNNEI. Trimming stripped 7 bases from V and 2 bases from J, with 21 bases between. CDR3 region: CASTPNLIWSTGNTIYF. CDR3 DNA: TGTGCCAGCACCCCGAACCTAATTTGGTCTACTGGAAACACCATATATTTT.

The chain recombines TRBV9 with TRBJ1-5; 10 nucleotides agree with TRBD1. This CDR3 spans 15 amino acids. Germline loops: CDR1 SGDLS, CDR2 YYNGEE. The V segment lost 5 bases and the J segment 3 bases; nucleotides outside the gene matches: 5. CDR3 residues: CASSSGTGVNQPQHF. CDR3 in DNA: TGTGCCAGCAGTTCGGGGACAGGGGTCAATCAGCCCCAGCATTTT.

The chain employs TRBV6-5 and TRBJ2-7, with TRBD1 identical over 8 bases. The V gene end was trimmed by 5 bases and the J gene end by 3 bases; junction bases not matched to a gene: 9. Germline V gene data show CDR1 as MNHEY and CDR2 as SVGAGI. This CDR3 is 15 amino acids long. CDR3 in DNA: TGTGCCAGCAGTCGTCCCGGACAGGGCCACTACGAGCAGTACTTC. The encoded protein is CASSRPGQGHYEQYF.

This chain uses TRBV27 with TRBJ1-5; D not resolved. The CDR3 totals 14 residues. Between the trimmed V and J ends, which lost 3 bases and 2 bases, there was a span of 8 bases. CDR1 MNHEY and CDR2 SMNVEV come from the germline V gene (reference sequence). The CDR3 is CASSFGLRNQPQHF. CDR3 nucleotide sequence: TGTGCCAGCAGTTTTGGGCTGCGCAATCAGCCCCAGCATTTT.

J is TRBJ1-2 and V is TRBV27; possibly TRBD1 for D (6 bases). Germline values: CDR1 MNHEY, CDR2 SMNVEV (reference sequence). The CDR3 totals 14 residues. V lost 5 bases, J lost 7 bases, and 17 bases lay in between. In DNA form, the CDR3 reads TGTGCCAGCAGTGGAACACAGGGAGTCGGTGGCTACACCTTC. It specifies CASSGTQGVGGYTF.

This chain connects TRBV14 to TRBJ2-1, with 9 bases that match TRBD1. The CDR3 runs 16 residues. Germline CDR1 is SGHDN and CDR2 is FVKESK. The V segment lost 1 base and the J segment 7 bases; nucleotides outside the gene matches: 8. CDR3 sequence reads: CASSQAWGQGVNEQFF. For the CDR3, the DNA is TGTGCCAGCAGCCAAGCGTGGGGACAGGGAGTAAATGAGCAGTTCTTC.

The chain combines TRBV14 with TRBJ2-7; D might be TRBD2 (5 bases). Deletions cut 4 bases from V and 3 bases from J, with 19 bases between. Germline values: CDR1 SGHDN, CDR2 FVKESK. CDR3 size: 16 residues. CDR3 nucleotide sequence: TGTGCCAGCAGCCTTGAGCAACTAGGTAGGAACTACGAGCAGTACTTC. Translation gives CASSLEQLGRNYEQYF.

This clone was observed a few times. The chain is built from TRBV27 and TRBJ1-5; 7 bases map to TRBD1. The CDR3 is 15 residues long. The J segment lost 4 bases and the V segment lost 5 bases, leaving 8 bases of the junction unmatched. The germline V gene encodes CDR1 MNHEY and CDR2 SMNVEV (reference sequence). As DNA, the CDR3 is TGTGCCAGCAGTCCGGGACAGATTGGAAATCAGCCCCAGCATTTT. It is translated as CASSPGQIGNQPQHF.

This rearrangement joins TRBV29-1 to TRBJ2-1; maybe TRBD2 (7 bases). The length of the CDR3 is 14 residues. V was cut by 3 bases and J by 8 bases, with 17 bases left in between. Germline V gene sequence: CDR1 SQVTM, CDR2 ANQGSEA. The CDR3 sequence is CSVDPGRGRDEQFF. The CDR3 DNA follows: TGCAGCGTTGATCCGGGTAGGGGGAGGGATGAGCAGTTCTTC.

The V call is TRBV5-6, the J call TRBJ2-1, with a tentative D call TRBD2 (6 bases). With 4 bases removed from V and 0 bases from J, the gap between germline ends came to 17 bases. The germline V gene encodes CDR1 SGHDT and CDR2 YYEEEE. The CDR3 has 17 residues. DNA of the CDR3: TGTGCCAGCAGCGAAAAGGGACGGGGGTACTCCTACAATGAGCAGTTCTTC. Translating gives CASSEKGRGYSYNEQFF.

The chain combines TRBV19 with TRBJ2-5, with 14 bases that match TRBD2. Trimming cost V 5 bases and J 5 bases; bases outside gene matches: 13. The CDR3 is made up of 18 amino acids. CDR1 and CDR2 (germline): LNHDA, SQIVND (reference sequence). Written as DNA, the CDR3 is TGTGCCAGTAGTCCCCTCCCCGGGACTAGCGGGAGTATTGAGACCCAGTACTTC. It translates to CASSPLPGTSGSIETQYF.

The CDR3 here is CSASQNYGYTF. For the CDR3, the DNA is TGCAGTGCTAGTCAGAACTATGGCTACACCTTC. The chain employs TRBV20-1 and TRBJ1-2; D is uncertain. CDR1 and CDR2 from the germline V gene are DFQATT and SNEGSKA (reference sequence). The CDR3 totals 11 residues. The V end lost 3 bases, the J end lost 2 bases, and 4 bases lay between the germline ends.

This rearrangement joins TRBV7-3 to TRBJ2-1; 8 bases are shared with TRBD1. The CDR3 contains 13 residues. V lost 5 bases and J lost 5; bases outside the gene matches: 2. Germline loops: CDR1 SGHTA, CDR2 FQGTGA. For the CDR3, the DNA is TGTGCCAGCAGCGTGGACAGGGACAATGAGCAGTTCTTC. Amino acid sequence: CASSVDRDNEQFF.

The chain combines TRBV7-2 with TRBJ2-1, with TRBD2 identical over 16 bases. Germline lookup yields CDR1 SGHTA and CDR2 FQGNSA. V dropped 5 bases and J dropped 8; count of bases not matched to a gene: 12. The CDR3 is 18 amino acids. CDR3 loop: CASSLSGTSGGARYEQFF. CDR3 bases: TGTGCCAGCAGCCTTTCCGGGACTAGCGGGGGGGCACGGTATGAGCAGTTCTTC.

This chain links TRBV2 with TRBJ1-5; 7 nucleotides align to TRBD1. This CDR3 spans 15 amino acids. The J segment lost 2 bases and the V segment lost 7 bases, leaving 8 bases of the junction unmatched. Germline CDR1 SNHLY, CDR2 FYNNEI. CDR3 in DNA: TGTGCCAGCACCCAACAGGGGCGAGGCAATCAGCCCCAGCATTTT. Amino acid sequence: CASTQQGRGNQPQHF.